The TCR beta chain described here comes from a study of early T cells in non-severe SARS-CoV-2 infection. The wider study: Sequenced material consisted of bulk RNA (from unsorted whole blood), and chains were unpaired.

In the library, individual cDNA molecules carried attached unique molecular identifiers. TCRdb re-analysed the 5' RACE reads in MiXCR, keeping a single row per CDR3 protein. The sample lists 56,000 or so distinct CDR3 sequences, 8% to 11% occurring once. Study-wide results and limits: Matching with VDJdb favored anti-spike CD8 responses (missing private and CD4 specificities).

As to this clonotype: Its target is not known.

V lost 8 bases and J lost 2, with 13 bases in between. The CDR3 contains 14 residues. The TCR comes from an adult who was a healthcare worker with PCR-confirmed SARS-CoV-2 infection or an uninfected control (not recorded which). The sequenced material came from whole blood. The rearrangement uses TRBV23-1 and TRBJ2-1; D call uncertain. TRBV23-1 is placed among ORFs of uncertain function. The CDR3 reads CASFPAQTYNEQFF. The CDR3 DNA reads as TGCGCCAGCTTCCCGGCCCAGACCTACAATGAGCAGTTCTTC.